This T cell receptor beta chain is from a study of blood T cell repertoires in COVID-19. The overall study: Samples came from the United States, Italy and Spain, spanning acute and convalescent COVID-19. PBMCs, B-cell-depleted T cells, or T cells provided the cDNA or gDNA that made up the material.

This clone was picked up a small number of times. Profiled with immunoSEQ multiplex PCR; TCRdb holds only in-frame clones, not every one. The sample records 230,000 or so clones, roughly 84% being singletons. The germline V gene has CDR1 LNHDA and CDR2 SQIVND (reference sequence). CDR3 length equals 16 residues. Between the trimmed V and J ends, which lost 5 bases and 1 base, there was a span of 17 bases. The sample comprised peripheral blood. The chain has TRBV19 and TRBJ1-1, with D perhaps matching TRBD1 (5 bases). The clonotype originates from a man under 40 with active or convalescent COVID-19. The CDR3 is CASSPAGGRRNTEAFF. DNA for the CDR3: TGTGCCAGTAGTCCTGCGGGGGGGAGAAGGAACACTGAAGCTTTCTTT.